These 21 T cell receptor beta chains were sequenced from one sample in a study (dated by TCRdb to between 2015 and 2016). Libraries were made using RT-PCR. Sequencing instrument: Illumina MiSeq. The raw public reads went through TCRdb reprocessing: fastp at Q25, MiXCR clone calling, in-frame beta chains kept. Records with the same CDR3 protein are collapsed into one entry carrying the most frequent genes and DNA. This sample lists hundreds of thousands of distinct CDR3 sequences; approximately 14% were detected once. The ten largest account for 3% to 4.5% of the sample. Specimen: memory CD4+ T cells from blood. The source of these receptors is a female donor in good health, serving as a healthy control.

At least ten counts were recorded for this clonotype. The chain employs TRBV6-5 and TRBJ1-5; D remains unclear. The V gene's germline CDR1 is MNHEY and CDR2 SVGAGI. V was trimmed by 0 bases and J by 6 bases, leaving 15 bases between them. There are 16 residues in the CDR3. CDR3 coding DNA: TGTGCCAGCAGTTACTCGGGCACTAGCTTGGGTCAGCCCCAGCATTTT. It specifies CASSYSGTSLGQPQHF.

The chain uses TRBV28 and TRBJ1-2; 7 nucleotides match TRBD1. Germline loops: CDR1 MDHEN, CDR2 SYDVKM. The ends lost 5 bases at V and 4 bases at J; junction bases unmatched: 7. The CDR3 loop spans 14 amino acids. The CDR3 reads CASSATGYGYGYTF. The DNA for the CDR3 is TGTGCCAGCAGTGCGACAGGGTACGGCTATGGCTACACCTTC.

The rearrangement uses TRBV12-5 and TRBJ2-1; tentative D call: TRBD2 (6 bases). This CDR3 is 14 amino acids long. The V end lost 3 bases, the J end lost 5 bases, and 11 bases lay between the germline ends. Germline lookup yields CDR1 LGHNT and CDR2 FRNRAP. The CDR3 here is CASGFGSGNNEQFF. In nucleotides, the CDR3 is TGTGCTAGTGGTTTTGGTAGCGGTAACAATGAGCAGTTCTTC.

A few counts support this clonotype. V and J are TRBV20-1 and TRBJ2-7; D is possibly TRBD1 (6 bases). The CDR3 sequence is 14 residues long. V lost 5 bases and J lost 2, with 16 bases in between. Germline CDR1 and CDR2: DFQATT and SNEGSKA (reference sequence). The chain's CDR3 is CSAPAGVVAYEQYF. For the CDR3, the DNA is TGCAGTGCTCCGGCAGGGGTTGTGGCCTACGAGCAGTACTTC.

This chain links TRBV3-1 with TRBJ2-2, with D perhaps matching TRBD2 (6 bases). The CDR3 covers 16 residues. Germline lookup yields CDR1 LGHDT and CDR2 YNNKEL (reference sequence). Trimming cost V 7 bases and J 1 base, with 16 bases left between them. CDR3 sequence: CASTSDSGRNTGELFF. The CDR3 nucleotides are TGTGCCAGCACCTCCGATAGCGGAAGGAACACCGGGGAGCTGTTTTTT. Using reference TRBV3-1 and TRBJ2-2 for the parts outside the CDR3, the full variable domain is DTAVSQTPKYLVTQMGNDKSIKCEQNLGHDTMYWYKQDSKKFLKIMFSYNNKELIINETVPNRFSPKSPDKAHLNLHINSLELGDSAVYFCASTSDSGRNTGELFFGEGSRLTVL.

The chain recombines TRBV5-1 with TRBJ2-1, with D possibly being TRBD1 or TRBD2 (7 bases each). This CDR3 is 15 amino acids long. Germline V gives CDR1 SGHRS, CDR2 YFSETQ. The V and J ends lost 2 bases and 7 bases respectively, with 16 bases between them. The CDR3 spells CASSFLTGEGNEQFF. The DNA of the CDR3 is TGCGCCAGCAGCTTTCTTACAGGGGAGGGGAATGAGCAGTTCTTC.

This clonotype was counted many times. The rearrangement links TRBV10-3 to TRBJ2-1; 10 bases fit TRBD2. This CDR3 contains 17 residues. Losses at the gene ends were 3 bases for V and 4 bases for J; bases not matched to a gene: 9. Germline V gives CDR1 ENHRY, CDR2 SYGVKD. CDR3 DNA sequence: TGTGCCATCAGTGAAGGGAGTAGCGGGGGGACTTACAATGAGCAGTTCTTC. Protein sequence: CAISEGSSGGTYNEQFF.

There are many counts of this clonotype. The chain combines TRBV5-1 with TRBJ1-1; D is possibly TRBD1 (5 bases). This CDR3 contains 13 residues. The ends were cut back, 3 bases at V and 4 bases at J, with 10 bases in the middle. Germline V gene sequence: CDR1 SGHRS, CDR2 YFSETQ. The CDR3 DNA reads TGCGCCAGCAGCTGGTCAGGGTCCACTGAAGCTTTCTTT. Residues: CASSWSGSTEAFF. Using reference TRBV5-1 and TRBJ1-1 for the parts outside the CDR3, the full variable domain is KAGVTQTPRYLIKTRGQQVTLSCSPISGHRSVSWYQQTPGQGLQFLFEYFSETQRNKGNFPGRFSGRQFSNSRSEMNVSTLELGDSALYLCASSWSGSTEAFFGQGTRLTVV.

The chain carries TRBV29-1 and TRBJ2-2, with D possibly TRBD1 on 8 matching bases. Looked up from germline, CDR1 is SQVTM and CDR2 is ANQGSEA. CDR3 length equals 13 residues. V was cut by 7 bases and J by 7 bases, with 16 bases left in between. In nucleotides, the CDR3 is TGCAGCGCACAGGGGGGGGCCGGCGGGGAGCTGTTTTTT. Translating it yields CSAQGGAGGELFF.

V and J are TRBV15 and TRBJ2-6, with D unclear. Trimming removed 4 bases from V and 3 bases from J, with 7 bases in between. Germline V gene lookup returns CDR1 LNHNV and CDR2 YYDKDF (reference sequence). The length of the CDR3 is 14 residues. The CDR3 nucleotides read TGTGCCACCAGCAACCCGGATGGGGCCAACGTCCTGACTTTC. This encodes CATSNPDGANVLTF.

This clonotype has ten or more counts. An end of the junction differs from the germline gene, which may be a read error. The chain has TRBV6-5 and TRBJ2-7; 7 bases match TRBD1. The CDR3 has 15 amino acids. Per germline, CDR1 MNHEY and CDR2 SVGAGI. In nucleotides, the CDR3 is TGTTCCAGCAGTTACTCGTTTGAGGGGGCATACGAGCAGTACTTC. Translating gives CSSSYSFEGAYEQYF.

This clonotype was seen only a few times. The chain has TRBV24-1 and TRBJ2-1; no clear D. The CDR3 runs 16 residues. The germline V gene encodes CDR1 KGHDR and CDR2 SFDVKD. Trimming shortened V by 4 bases and J by 5 bases, and 17 bases separated the two germline ends. In DNA, the CDR3 is TGTGCCACCAGTGACCTCACTCTCTTAGGGCACAATGAGCAGTTCTTC. Protein product: CATSDLTLLGHNEQFF.

This chain uses TRBV7-2 with TRBJ2-1; D is perhaps TRBD1 or TRBD2 (5 bases each). V lost 5 bases to trimming and J lost 3 bases, with 14 bases between them. The CDR3 consists of 15 residues. Germline V CDR1 and CDR2: SGHTA, FQGNSA. This CDR3 is CASSTREAVYNEQFF. As DNA, the CDR3 is TGTGCCAGCAGCACCAGGGAAGCGGTCTACAATGAGCAGTTCTTC.

The chain uses TRBV19 and TRBJ1-2; 7 bases are a match to TRBD1. This CDR3 has 16 amino acids. The ends lost 4 bases at V and 4 bases at J; junction bases unmatched: 12. The germline CDR1 and CDR2 sequences are LNHDA and SQIVND (reference sequence). CDR3 in DNA: TGTGCCAGTAGTACAAAAAGACAGGGCGGAAGCTATGGCTACACCTTC. This encodes CASSTKRQGGSYGYTF.

The chain links TRBV20-1 to TRBJ1-2, with unresolved D. V was shortened by 1 base and J by 2 bases, with 20 bases between the two germline ends. This CDR3 comprises 17 residues. Germline V gene sequence: CDR1 DFQATT, CDR2 SNEGSKA (reference sequence). DNA for the CDR3: TGCAGTGCTAGAGTTGTAACACTGTCAGTTTTGAACTATGGCTACACCTTC. Its protein is CSARVVTLSVLNYGYTF.

This clonotype was recorded at least ten times. The chain is built from TRBV7-3 and TRBJ2-3; D perhaps matches TRBD1 (6 bases). V was clipped by 5 bases and J by 9 bases, with 12 bases between them. Germline lookup yields CDR1 SGHTA and CDR2 FQGTGA. This CDR3 is 12 amino acids long. The CDR3 loop is CASSQNRDTQYF. The CDR3, as DNA: TGTGCCAGCAGCCAGAACAGGGACACGCAGTATTTT.

A few counts support this clonotype. The chain is built from TRBV6-5 and TRBJ2-7, with D perhaps TRBD1 (6 bases). Trimming removed 8 bases at V and 1 base at J, with 12 bases between. This CDR3 comprises 13 residues. Germline V CDR1 and CDR2: MNHEY, SVGAGI. CDR3 in amino acids: CASGTGLSYEQYF. Here the CDR3 DNA reads TGTGCCAGCGGAACAGGGTTATCCTACGAGCAGTACTTC.

The CDR3 spells CASSLGTRVNNEQFF. The CDR3 DNA reads as TGCGCCAGCAGCTTGGGGACTAGAGTGAACAATGAGCAGTTCTTC. The V and J genes are TRBV5-1 and TRBJ2-1, with 7 bases matching TRBD2. CDR3 length equals 15 residues. The germline gives CDR1 SGHRS, CDR2 YFSETQ. The junction had 5 bases not matched to a gene; V was cut back by 0 bases and J by 5 bases.

This clonotype occurred many times. The chain has TRBV5-1 and TRBJ2-1; possible D gene TRBD2, 6 bases. Germline V gene sequence: CDR1 SGHRS, CDR2 YFSETQ. The CDR3 runs to 15 residues. V was cut by 0 bases and J by 1 base, with 8 bases left in between. In nucleotides, the CDR3 is TGCGCCAGCAGCTTGGGCGGGGCATCCTACAATGAGCAGTTCTTC. It codes for CASSLGGASYNEQFF.

This clonotype was seen at least ten times. The chain combines TRBV6-2 or TRBV6-3 with TRBJ2-7; 9 bases are shared with TRBD1. Trimming removed 5 bases from V and 0 bases from J; junction bases left unmatched: 2. This CDR3 has 14 residues. In germline, CDR1 is MNHEY, CDR2 SVGEGT. The CDR3, as DNA: TGTGCCAGCAGTCGGACAGGGGTCTCCTACGAGCAGTACTTC. Translation gives CASSRTGVSYEQYF.

This clonotype was found a few times. V and J are TRBV20-1 and TRBJ2-5, with 13 bases lining up with TRBD2. From germline, CDR1 is DFQATT and CDR2 SNEGSKA (reference sequence). This CDR3 is 14 amino acids long. Trimming removed 4 bases from V and 3 bases from J; junction bases left unmatched: 2. As DNA, the CDR3 is TGCAGTGCTAAAGGGACTAGCGGGAAAGAGACCCAGTACTTC. The encoded protein is CSAKGTSGKETQYF.